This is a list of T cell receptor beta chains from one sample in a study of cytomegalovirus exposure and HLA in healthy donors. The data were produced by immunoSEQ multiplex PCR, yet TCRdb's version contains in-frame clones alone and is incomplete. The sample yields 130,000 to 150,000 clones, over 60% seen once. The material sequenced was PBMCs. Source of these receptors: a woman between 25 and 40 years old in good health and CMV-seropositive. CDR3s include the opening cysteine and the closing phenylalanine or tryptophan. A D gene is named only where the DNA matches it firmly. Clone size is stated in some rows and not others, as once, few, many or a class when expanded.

CDR3 DNA: TGCGCCAGCAGCCAAGTCGTTAGCGAGAACACCGGGGAGCTGTTTTTT; CDR3 protein: CASSQVVSENTGELFF; D gene: .; V gene: TRBV4-1; J gene: TRBJ2-2; clone size: few
CDR3 DNA: TGTGCCAGCAGCCGGGGGACAGGGAATAGTTCACCCCTCCACTTT; CDR3 protein: CASSRGTGNSSPLHF; D gene: TRBD1; V gene: TRBV6-1; J gene: TRBJ1-6; clone size: .
CDR3 DNA: TGTGCCAGCAGCTCCGGGACTAGTGAGACCCAGTACTTC; CDR3 protein: CASSSGTSETQYF; D gene: TRBD2; V gene: TRBV11-2; J gene: TRBJ2-5; clone size: few
CDR3 DNA: TGTGCCAGCAGCCCCCGGACAGGGGGCTCTCCCGAAGCTTTCTTT; CDR3 protein: CASSPRTGGSPEAFF; D gene: TRBD1; V gene: TRBV7-2; J gene: TRBJ1-1; clone size: .
CDR3 DNA: TGTGCCAGCAGCTGGGGGGGGGCAGGGGCTAGCAATCAGCCCCAGCATTTT; CDR3 protein: CASSWGGAGASNQPQHF; D gene: .; V gene: TRBV5-6; J gene: TRBJ1-5; clone size: .
CDR3 DNA: TGCAGCGTTGCAGAATTTCGGGTCTACGAGCAGTACTTC; CDR3 protein: CSVAEFRVYEQYF; D gene: .; V gene: TRBV29-1; J gene: TRBJ2-7; clone size: .
CDR3 DNA: TGTGCCAGCAGCTTCTCTTGGACGGGAGCGAAGTTCTTC; CDR3 protein: CASSFSWTGAKFF; D gene: .; V gene: TRBV7-2; J gene: TRBJ2-1; clone size: few
CDR3 DNA: TGTGCCAGTAGTAGATACAGGGGGCCCTACGAGCAGTACTTC; CDR3 protein: CASSRYRGPYEQYF; D gene: TRBD1; V gene: TRBV19; J gene: TRBJ2-7; clone size: .
CDR3 DNA: TGTGCCAGCAGCTTAGGCAGGGGAACTGGAAACACCATATATTTT; CDR3 protein: CASSLGRGTGNTIYF; D gene: .; V gene: TRBV7-8; J gene: TRBJ1-3; clone size: .
CDR3 DNA: TGCGCCAGCAGCCGGACTAGCGGGAGTAGCGAGCAGTACTTC; CDR3 protein: CASSRTSGSSEQYF; D gene: TRBD2; V gene: TRBV10-1; J gene: TRBJ2-7; clone size: .
CDR3 DNA: TGTGCCAGCAGTGAAGCGTATGGGGGCGGGTCACCCCTCCACTTT; CDR3 protein: CASSEAYGGGSPLHF; D gene: .; V gene: TRBV6-1; J gene: TRBJ1-6; clone size: .